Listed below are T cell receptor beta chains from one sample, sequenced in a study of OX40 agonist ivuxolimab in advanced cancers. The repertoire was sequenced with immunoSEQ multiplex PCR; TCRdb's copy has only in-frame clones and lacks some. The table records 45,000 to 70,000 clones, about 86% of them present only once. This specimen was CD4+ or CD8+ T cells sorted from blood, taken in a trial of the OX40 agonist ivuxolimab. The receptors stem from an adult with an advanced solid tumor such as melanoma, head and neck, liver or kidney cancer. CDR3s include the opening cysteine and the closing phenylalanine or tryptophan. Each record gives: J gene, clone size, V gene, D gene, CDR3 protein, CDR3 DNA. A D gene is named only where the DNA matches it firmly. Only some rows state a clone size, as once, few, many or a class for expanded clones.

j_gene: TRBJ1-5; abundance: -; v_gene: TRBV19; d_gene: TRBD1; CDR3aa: CASSIPTGSNQPQHF; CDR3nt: TGTGCCAGTAGTATCCCGACAGGGTCCAATCAGCCCCAGCATTTT
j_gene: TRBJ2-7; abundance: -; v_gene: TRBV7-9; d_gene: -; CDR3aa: CASSWARAYEQYF; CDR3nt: TGTGCCAGCAGCTGGGCCAGGGCCTACGAGCAGTACTTC
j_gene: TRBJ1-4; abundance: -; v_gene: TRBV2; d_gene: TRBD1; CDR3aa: CASSEIRGTNEKLFF; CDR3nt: TGTGCCAGCAGTGAGATCAGGGGGACTAATGAAAAACTGTTTTTT
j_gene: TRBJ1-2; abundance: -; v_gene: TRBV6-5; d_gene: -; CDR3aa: CASSYSGKDGYTF; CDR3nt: TGTGCCAGCAGTTACTCAGGGAAGGATGGCTACACCTTC
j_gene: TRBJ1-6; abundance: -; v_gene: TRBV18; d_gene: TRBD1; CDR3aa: CASHGTGASSPLHF; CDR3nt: TGTGCCAGCCACGGGACAGGGGCCTCTTCACCCCTCCACTTT
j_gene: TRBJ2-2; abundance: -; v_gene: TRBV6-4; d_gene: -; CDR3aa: CASRPSEVVGELFF; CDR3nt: TGTGCCAGCAGGCCTAGTGAGGTGGTCGGGGAGCTGTTTTTT
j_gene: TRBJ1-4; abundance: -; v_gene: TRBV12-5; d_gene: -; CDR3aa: CASGPSYEKLFF; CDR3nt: TGTGCTAGTGGTCCGTCCTATGAAAAACTGTTTTTT
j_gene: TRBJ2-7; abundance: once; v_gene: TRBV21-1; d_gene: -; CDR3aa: CASSIGAHVPPEEQYF; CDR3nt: TGTGCCAGCAGCATCGGGGCCCATGTTCCTCCCGAGGAGCAGTACTTC
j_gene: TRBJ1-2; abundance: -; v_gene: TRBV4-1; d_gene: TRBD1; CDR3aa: CASSQAARTGGRGGYTF; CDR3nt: TGCGCCAGCAGCCAAGCCGCCAGGACAGGGGGCCGTGGTGGCTACACCTTC
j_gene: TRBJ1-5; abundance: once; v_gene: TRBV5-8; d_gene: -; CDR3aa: CASSWGGTQPQHF; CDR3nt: TGTGCCAGCAGCTGGGGAGGGACTCAGCCCCAGCATTTT
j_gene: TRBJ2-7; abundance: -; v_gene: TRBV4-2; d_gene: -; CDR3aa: CASSQVQQYEQYF; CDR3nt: TGTGCCAGCAGCCAAGTACAGCAGTACGAGCAGTACTTC
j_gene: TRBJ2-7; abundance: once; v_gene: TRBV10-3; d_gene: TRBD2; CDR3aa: CAISEGGDEQYF; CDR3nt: TGTGCCATCAGTGAGGGGGGGGACGAGCAGTACTTC
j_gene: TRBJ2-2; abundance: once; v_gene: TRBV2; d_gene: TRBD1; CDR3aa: CASTADRVNGELFF; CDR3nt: TGTGCCAGCACTGCCGACAGGGTTAACGGGGAGCTGTTTTTT
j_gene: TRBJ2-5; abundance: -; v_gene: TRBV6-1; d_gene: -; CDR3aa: CASHLTRIETQYF; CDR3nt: TGTGCCTCACACCTCACACGAATAGAGACCCAGTACTTC
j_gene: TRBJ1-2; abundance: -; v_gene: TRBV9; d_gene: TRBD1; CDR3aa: CASSVDRGGIYYGYTF; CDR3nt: TGTGCCAGCAGCGTAGACAGGGGCGGTATATATTATGGCTACACCTTC
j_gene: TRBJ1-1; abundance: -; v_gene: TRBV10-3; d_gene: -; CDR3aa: CAISAGSEAFF; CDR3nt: TGTGCCATCAGTGCGGGGTCTGAAGCTTTCTTT
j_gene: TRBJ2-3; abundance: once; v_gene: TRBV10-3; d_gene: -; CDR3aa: CAISGGQSTDTQYF; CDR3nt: TGTGCCATCAGTGGAGGACAGTCCACAGATACGCAGTATTTT
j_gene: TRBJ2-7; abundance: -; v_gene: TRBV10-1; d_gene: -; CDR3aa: CASSGRPGRGYEQYF; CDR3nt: TGCGCCAGCAGTGGACGACCCGGGAGAGGGTACGAGCAGTACTTC
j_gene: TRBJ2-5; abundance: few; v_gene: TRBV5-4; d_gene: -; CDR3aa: CASSLSRVPETQYF; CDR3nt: TGTGCCAGCAGCTTATCCAGGGTCCCAGAGACCCAGTACTTC
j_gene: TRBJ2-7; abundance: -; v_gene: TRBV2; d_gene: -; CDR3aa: CASSGGSAGAREQYF; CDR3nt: TGTGCCAGCAGTGGTGGTTCGGCGGGGGCGCGAGAGCAGTACTTC
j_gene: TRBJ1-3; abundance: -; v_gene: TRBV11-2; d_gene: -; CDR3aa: CASRSPGNTIYF; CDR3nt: TGTGCCAGCCGGTCCCCTGGAAACACCATATATTTT
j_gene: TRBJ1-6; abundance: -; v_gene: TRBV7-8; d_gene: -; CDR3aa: CASSLVTQGNSPLHF; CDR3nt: TGTGCCAGCAGCTTAGTCACCCAGGGAAATTCACCCCTCCACTTT
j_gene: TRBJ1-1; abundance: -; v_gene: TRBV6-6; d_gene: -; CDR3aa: CASSYSSRNTEAFF; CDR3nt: TGTGCCAGCAGTTACTCGTCCCGGAACACTGAAGCTTTCTTT
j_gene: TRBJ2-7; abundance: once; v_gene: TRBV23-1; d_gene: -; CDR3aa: CASRPNSASYEQYF; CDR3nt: TGCGCCAGCAGGCCCAACAGCGCTTCCTACGAGCAGTACTTC
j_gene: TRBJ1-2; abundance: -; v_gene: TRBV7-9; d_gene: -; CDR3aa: CASSLGTVRSGDGYTF; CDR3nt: TGTGCCAGCAGCTTGGGGACGGTGCGCTCCGGAGATGGCTACACCTTC
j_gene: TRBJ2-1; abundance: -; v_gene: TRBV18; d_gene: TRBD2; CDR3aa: CASSPLGLAAYSYNEQFF; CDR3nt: TGTGCCAGCTCACCCTTGGGACTAGCGGCCTACTCCTACAATGAGCAGTTCTTC
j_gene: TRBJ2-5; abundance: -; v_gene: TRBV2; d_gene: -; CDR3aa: CASSERVWGETQYF; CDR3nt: TGTGCCAGCAGTGAAAGGGTTTGGGGAGAGACCCAGTACTTC
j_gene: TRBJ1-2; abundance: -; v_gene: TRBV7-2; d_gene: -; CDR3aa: CASSPPIRGYTF; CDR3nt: TGTGCCAGCAGCCCCCCAATTCGTGGCTACACCTTC
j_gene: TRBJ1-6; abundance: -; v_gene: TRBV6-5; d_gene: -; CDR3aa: CASKGGVYNSPLHF; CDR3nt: TGTGCCTCCAAGGGGGGGGTTTATAATTCACCCCTCCACTTT
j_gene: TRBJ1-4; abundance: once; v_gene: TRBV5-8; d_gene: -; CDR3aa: CASSLDGPGRLNEKLFF; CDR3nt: TGTGCCAGCAGCTTGGACGGGCCGGGACGACTGAATGAAAAACTGTTTTTT
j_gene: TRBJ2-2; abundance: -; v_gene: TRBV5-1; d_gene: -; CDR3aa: CASSFPLEAGELFF; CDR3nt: TGCGCCAGCAGCTTTCCCCTAGAGGCCGGGGAGCTGTTTTTT
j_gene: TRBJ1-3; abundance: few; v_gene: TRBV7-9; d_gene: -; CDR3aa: CASSFNAGTEYSGNTIYF; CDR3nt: TGTGCCAGCAGCTTTAACGCCGGGACTGAATACTCTGGAAACACCATATATTTT
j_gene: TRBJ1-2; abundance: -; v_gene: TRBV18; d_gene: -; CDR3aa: CASSQDTLEGYTF; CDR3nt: TGTGCCAGCTCACAAGACACTCTAGAGGGCTACACCTTC
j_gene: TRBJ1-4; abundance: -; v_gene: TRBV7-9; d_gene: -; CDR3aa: CAITGTTNEKLFF; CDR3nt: TGTGCAATAACAGGGACGACTAATGAAAAACTGTTTTTT